This T cell receptor beta chain comes out of a study of T cell changes during pregnancy in multiple sclerosis. This CDR3 is 14 amino acids long. In germline, CDR1 is SGHRS, CDR2 YFSETQ. Trimming removed 0 bases at V and 0 bases at J, with 7 bases between. The assay was immunoSEQ multiplex PCR, and TCRdb's table has in-frame clones only and misses some. Here the sample spans about 60,000 clones, roughly 96% being singletons. The rearrangement joins TRBV5-1 to TRBJ2-7; D uncertain. The sequences come from CD8+ T cells from peripheral blood mononuclear cells, collected after pregnancy. This sequence originates from a female donor with multiple sclerosis, enrolled in a pregnancy study. For the CDR3, the DNA is TGCGCCAGCAGCTTGGGGCAGTTCTCCTACGAGCAGTACTTC. Residues: CASSLGQFSYEQYF.